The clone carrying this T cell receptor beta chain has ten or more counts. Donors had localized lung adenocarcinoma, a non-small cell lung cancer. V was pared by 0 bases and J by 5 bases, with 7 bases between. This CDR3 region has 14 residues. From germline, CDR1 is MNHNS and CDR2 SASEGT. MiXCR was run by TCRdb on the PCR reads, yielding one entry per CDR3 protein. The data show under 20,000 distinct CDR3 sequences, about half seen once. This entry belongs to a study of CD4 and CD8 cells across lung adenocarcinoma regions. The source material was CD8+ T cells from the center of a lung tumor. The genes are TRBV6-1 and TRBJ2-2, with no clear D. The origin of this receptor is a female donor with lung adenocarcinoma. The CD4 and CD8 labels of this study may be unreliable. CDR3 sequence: CASSEAPVTGELFF. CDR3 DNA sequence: TGTGCCAGCAGTGAAGCGCCTGTTACCGGGGAGCTGTTTTTT.